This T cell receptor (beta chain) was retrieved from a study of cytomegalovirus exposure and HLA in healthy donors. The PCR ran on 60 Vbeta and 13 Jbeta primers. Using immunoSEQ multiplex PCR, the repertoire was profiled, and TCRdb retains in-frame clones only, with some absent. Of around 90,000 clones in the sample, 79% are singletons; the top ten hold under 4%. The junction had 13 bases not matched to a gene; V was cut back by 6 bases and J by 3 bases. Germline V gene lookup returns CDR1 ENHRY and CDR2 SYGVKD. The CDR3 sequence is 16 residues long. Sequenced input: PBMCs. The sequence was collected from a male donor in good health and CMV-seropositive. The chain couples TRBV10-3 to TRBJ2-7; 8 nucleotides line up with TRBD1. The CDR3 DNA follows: TGTGCCATCAGCCCCGGGGGTGGGACAGGAGACTACGAGCAGTACTTC. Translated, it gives CAISPGGGTGDYEQYF.